The present entry profiles one T cell receptor (beta chain) with its context. Its antigen remains unidentified. A junction end diverges from the germline sequence, so it may reflect a read error. This sample is drawn from a study of tumor-infiltrating lymphocytes in primary liver carcinoma. Study-wide results and caveats: The study found only about 8-24% of top clones in all five tumor regions. Less overlap was seen in tumor-adjacent and tumor-blood pairs than in tumor region pairs. Blood's top-250-clone fraction was significantly lower than that of tumors (p = 0.039).

The tissue used was unsorted bulk material of 20-30 mg. RNA and DNA were co-extracted from it with the AllPrep DNA/RNA mini kit. Patients were chronically HBV-infected and treatment-naive. Using a constant-region primer together with ProtoScript II reverse transcriptase, TCR beta cDNA was made from roughly 540 ng of total RNA. Library construction for TCR beta comprised three nested multiplex PCR rounds performed with slightly modified ARM-PCR. TCRdb used MiXCR to reprocess the multiplex PCR reads, holding one entry per CDR3 protein. The sample contains fewer than 200,000 distinct CDR3 sequences, approximately 80% of which appear only once. Sample: tumor tissue from primary liver carcinoma. This TCR was recovered from a man aged 35-49 years with primary liver carcinoma and hepatitis B virus infection.

The CDR3 loop reads CAKSQDGLTGNTIYF. CDR3 DNA sequence: TGTGCCAAGAGCCAAGATGGGCTAACTGGAAACACCATATACTTT. The chain carries TRBV4-2 and TRBJ1-3; D call uncertain. Germline-derived CDR1 and CDR2 are LGHNA and YNFKEQ. The CDR3 spans 15 residues.